The next 32 T cell receptor beta chains were all read from a single sample in a study of T cells in Graves' hyperthyroidism and ophthalmopathy. TCR beta CDR3 region amplification was performed from RNA transcripts. During a first-round RT-PCR of the TCR CDR3, the HTBI primer set was used. MiXCR, applied by TCRdb to the multiplex PCR reads, yields one record per CDR3 protein. The table has roughly 700,000 distinct CDR3 sequences, 35% seen once; the top ten hold around 30%. Sequencing was done on a sample of blood. The receptors come from a woman in her thirties or forties with Graves' hyperthyroidism.

Turning to this clonotype: Germline and junction disagree at one end, which may indicate a read error. This sequence joins TRBV25-1 and TRBJ2-7; the match to TRBD1 covers 7 bases. The CDR3 spans 12 residues. Germline V CDR1 and CDR2: MGHDK, SYGVNS. CDR3 sequence reads: CVSSDRDYEQYF. CDR3 bases: TGTGTCAGCAGTGACAGGGACTACGAGCAGTACTTC.

This clonotype appeared many times. The chain carries TRBV12-3 or TRBV12-4 and TRBJ2-7; D is possibly TRBD1 (5 bases). This CDR3 contains 12 residues. Trimming pared 6 bases from V and 2 bases from J, leaving 8 bases between. The CDR3 sequence: CASSLRAYEQYF. Written as DNA, the CDR3 is TGTGCCAGCAGCCTCAGGGCCTACGAGCAGTACTTC.

With respect to this clonotype: A single base separates this from a much larger clone, so it may be a read error. The conserved phenylalanine or tryptophan normally closing the CDR3 is absent here, so this likely arose from a read error. The chain is built from TRBV19 and TRBJ1-5, with 7 nucleotides matching TRBD1. The J segment lost 0 bases and the V segment lost 4 bases, leaving 6 bases of the junction unmatched. The CDR3 has 16 residues. Germline V gives CDR1 LNHDA, CDR2 SQIVND (reference sequence). The CDR3 loop is CASSTWTGYSNQPQHL. CDR3 bases: TGTGCCAGTAGTACCTGGACAGGATATAGCAATCAGCCCCAGCATCTT.

This clonotype was seen a few times. This rearrangement joins TRBV19 to TRBJ2-2; D possibly uses TRBD1 or TRBD2 (6 bases each). Germline V gives CDR1 LNHDA, CDR2 SQIVND (reference sequence). Trimming stripped 10 bases from V and 6 bases from J, with 15 bases between. The CDR3 covers 13 residues. CDR3 DNA sequence: TGTGCCACCAAAAGGGGGGCCGCCGGGGAGCTGTTTTTT. As protein: CATKRGAAGELFF.

This clonotype was counted many times. The chain joins TRBV5-5 to TRBJ1-2; 8 bases line up with TRBD1. From germline, CDR1 is SGHKS and CDR2 YYEKEE (reference sequence). With V trimmed by 3 bases and J by 6 bases, 10 bases remained unmatched. The CDR3 is 15 residues long. The CDR3 nucleotides are TGTGCCAGCAGCTGGACAGGGTCGCCTTCGAATGGCTACACCTTC. Encoded protein: CASSWTGSPSNGYTF.

This clonotype was seen a handful of times. The germline gene is not matched at one end of the junction; a read error may be the cause. The gene calls are TRBV5-1 and TRBJ2-3; 10 bases fit TRBD1. Germline values: CDR1 SGHRS, CDR2 YFSETQ. This CDR3 is built from 15 residues. The CDR3 DNA is TGTGCCAGCAGTCCGGGACAGGGGAGCACAGATACGCAGTATTTT. It yields the protein CASSPGQGSTDTQYF.

The CDR3 nucleotides are TGTGCCAGCAGCCAGAGAATCGGACAGGGATACGAGCAGTACTTC. Translated: CASSQRIGQGYEQYF. The V call is TRBV14, the J call TRBJ2-7, with 8 bases matching TRBD1. Germline lookup yields CDR1 SGHDN and CDR2 FVKESK. J gave up 4 bases and V 3 bases, and 8 bases lay outside the gene matches. The CDR3 consists of 15 residues.

This clonotype was recorded many times. The genes are TRBV5-1 and TRBJ1-1; maybe TRBD1 (6 bases). V lost 0 bases and J lost 7, with 13 bases in between. Germline-derived CDR1 and CDR2 are SGHRS and YFSETQ. The CDR3 has 14 amino acids. The CDR3 DNA reads as TGCGCCAGCAGCTTGGAGACAGGTTTTCTTGAAGCTTTCTTT. Translated, it gives CASSLETGFLEAFF. Drawing the rest from reference TRBV5-1 and TRBJ1-1, the complete variable domain is KAGVTQTPRYLIKTRGQQVTLSCSPISGHRSVSWYQQTPGQGLQFLFEYFSETQRNKGNFPGRFSGRQFSNSRSEMNVSTLELGDSALYLCASSLETGFLEAFFGQGTRLTVV.

This clonotype was detected a few times. One end of the junction is discordant with germline, which a read error may explain. This chain uses TRBV4-3 with TRBJ1-5, with 10 bases aligning to TRBD1. Per the germline V gene, CDR1 is LGHNA and CDR2 is YSLEER. The CDR3 extends over 15 amino acids. The CDR3 DNA follows: TGCGCCAGCAGCGAAGACAGGGGGCCTTTTCAGCCCCAGCATTTT. This gives the protein CASSEDRGPFQPQHF.

The rearrangement uses TRBV7-9 and TRBJ1-2, with TRBD1 identical over 8 bases. Germline loops: CDR1 SEHNR, CDR2 FQNEAQ (reference sequence). The J segment lost 2 bases and the V segment lost 6 bases, leaving 11 bases of the junction unmatched. This CDR3 is 16 amino acids long. For the CDR3, the DNA is TGTGCCAGCAGTTCCCCCAGGGGGCGGCCCAACTATGGCTACACCTTC. Residues: CASSSPRGRPNYGYTF.

The rearrangement joins TRBV12-3 or TRBV12-4 to TRBJ2-5; 14 bases are a match to TRBD2. The CDR3 consists of 15 residues. V was pared by 7 bases and J by 5 bases, with 6 bases of the junction left unmatched. The chain's CDR3 is CASTGLAGVAETQYF. The CDR3 DNA reads TGTGCCAGCACGGGACTAGCGGGGGTCGCGGAGACCCAGTACTTC.

This clonotype was found a few times. V and J are TRBV6-5 and TRBJ2-7; a possible D gene is TRBD2 (6 bases). The V and J ends lost 5 bases and 6 bases respectively, with 26 bases between them. Germline loops: CDR1 MNHEY, CDR2 SVGAGI. The CDR3 consists of 17 residues. For the CDR3, the DNA is TGTGCCAGCAGTGCCTGGACCGGGACTCCCTCCAACCCCGAGCAGTACTTC. This codes for CASSAWTGTPSNPEQYF.

This chain links TRBV7-2 with TRBJ1-4; TRBD1 aligns across 8 bases. The junction had 15 bases not matched to a gene; V was cut back by 2 bases and J by 1 base. The CDR3 is 20 residues long. Germline loops: CDR1 SGHTA, CDR2 FQGNSA. CDR3 residues: CASSLFRRQTTGGTNEKLFF. CDR3 in DNA: TGTGCCAGCAGCTTATTCCGGCGACAAACTACAGGGGGAACTAATGAAAAACTGTTTTTT.

The chain carries TRBV4-3 and TRBJ2-2; TRBD2 matches 7 bases. CDR1 is LGHNA, CDR2 YSLEER, per germline. The junction had 5 bases not matched to a gene; V was cut back by 0 bases and J by 7 bases. The length of the CDR3 is 15 residues. The CDR3 DNA follows: TGCGCCAGCAGCCAAGATGGCGCTAGCGGCGGGGAGCTGTTTTTT. It specifies CASSQDGASGGELFF.

This clonotype was observed at least ten times. A junction boundary mismatches the germline segment, possibly from a read error. The chain has TRBV7-9 and TRBJ1-2, with TRBD1 matching over 9 bases. Germline V CDR1 and CDR2: SEHNR, FQNEAQ (reference sequence). The CDR3 extends over 14 amino acids. CDR3 nucleotides: TGCGCCAGCAGCCAACTACGGGACAGGGTTGGCTACACCTTC. This translates into CASSQLRDRVGYTF.

This clonotype was counted many times. The rearrangement joins TRBV10-3 to TRBJ2-6; no definite D call. Per germline, CDR1 ENHRY and CDR2 SYGVKD. The ends were cut back, 4 bases at V and 3 bases at J, with 7 bases in the middle. The CDR3 runs to 14 residues. In DNA, the CDR3 is TGTGCCATCAGTGGTCAGCTTGGGGCCAACGTCCTGACTTTC. Translation: CAISGQLGANVLTF.

This clonotype was observed a handful of times. V gene TRBV19 combines with J gene TRBJ1-1; the D is unclear. The CDR3 length is 12 residues. V lost 7 bases, J lost 6 bases, and 12 bases lay in between. Germline values: CDR1 LNHDA, CDR2 SQIVND (reference sequence). The CDR3 nucleotides are TGTGCCAGTAAATTCGGGAGGGCTGAAGCTTTCTTT. It is translated as CASKFGRAEAFF.

The chain carries TRBV7-9 and TRBJ2-5; 7 bases align to TRBD1. The germline gives CDR1 SEHNR, CDR2 FQNEAQ (reference sequence). Trimming at V came to 1 base and at J to 5 bases, leaving 10 bases not matched to a gene. This CDR3 spans 16 amino acids. CDR3 sequence reads: CASSLEGQTGLETQYF. In DNA, the CDR3 is TGTGCCAGCAGCTTAGAGGGACAGACCGGTTTGGAGACCCAGTACTTC.

This clonotype was recorded a few times. This chain's CDR3 is CASSFLDRENSPLHF. CDR3 bases: TGTGCCAGCAGCTTCTTGGACAGGGAGAATTCACCCCTCCACTTT. V usage is TRBV5-5 and J usage is TRBJ1-6; 8 bases align to TRBD1. Per the germline V gene, CDR1 is SGHKS and CDR2 is YYEKEE (reference sequence). CDR3 length: 15 residues. J gave up 7 bases and V 2 bases, and 5 bases lay outside the gene matches.

This clonotype was found a few times. The rearrangement links TRBV10-1 to TRBJ1-3; D is undetermined. Trimming took 8 bases from V and 0 from J, leaving 11 bases between them. The germline CDR1 and CDR2 sequences are WNHNN and SYGVQD (reference sequence). The CDR3 loop spans 14 amino acids. The chain's CDR3 is CASRLGISGNTIYF. The CDR3 nucleotides are TGCGCCAGCCGTTTGGGGATCTCTGGAAACACCATATATTTT.

The rearrangement joins TRBV19 to TRBJ2-5; either TRBD1 or TRBD2 may supply D (5 bases each). Trimming took off 9 bases at V and 5 bases at J, with 13 bases between the two ends. The CDR3 length is 12 residues. CDR1 and CDR2 from the germline V gene are LNHDA and SQIVND (reference sequence). CDR3 region: CASPTEGETQYF. CDR3 in DNA: TGTGCCAGCCCAACCGAGGGGGAGACCCAGTACTTC.

There are many counts of this clonotype. The chain has TRBV9 and TRBJ1-2; 9 bases are a match to TRBD1. The CDR3 covers 14 residues. Germline V gene lookup returns CDR1 SGDLS and CDR2 YYNGEE. V gave up 4 bases and J gave up 8 bases; unmatched junction bases: 9. The DNA of the CDR3 is TGTGCCAGCAGCTCGCACCTTACAGGGGGCGGCTACACCTTC. Protein sequence: CASSSHLTGGGYTF.

This chain links TRBV12-5 with TRBJ1-2; 8 bases fit TRBD1. V was pared by 5 bases and J by 4 bases, with 6 bases of the junction left unmatched. CDR3 length: 14 amino acids. Germline V gene lookup returns CDR1 LGHNT and CDR2 FRNRAP. DNA of the CDR3: TGTGCTAGTGGTCCACGGACAGGGAGCTATGGCTACACCTTC. Protein: CASGPRTGSYGYTF.

This clonotype came up a few times. The genes are TRBV5-4 and TRBJ2-2, with D possibly being TRBD2 (6 bases). The CDR3 length is 14 residues. Trimming left V 4 bases short and J 6 bases short, with 13 bases between. CDR1 and CDR2 from the germline V gene are SGHNT and YYREEE (reference sequence). CDR3 in DNA: TGTGCCAGCAGCGTCATAGGGGACTCCGGGGAGCTGTTTTTT. Amino acids: CASSVIGDSGELFF.

The chain carries TRBV7-1 and TRBJ1-2; possible D gene TRBD1, 6 bases. TRBV7-1 is an ORF for which the function is uncertain. The V and J ends lost 6 bases and 1 base respectively, with 21 bases between them. The CDR3 sequence is 17 residues long. The CDR3 nucleotides are TGTGCCAGCAGTCACCGCGGGGGGCTCTCTTTTAACTATGGCTACACCTTC. Translation: CASSHRGGLSFNYGYTF.

The chain has TRBV6-5 and TRBJ2-7; maybe TRBD2 (6 bases). The ends were cut back, 8 bases at V and 2 bases at J, with 19 bases in the middle. The germline V gene encodes CDR1 MNHEY and CDR2 SVGAGI. This CDR3 region has 15 residues. CDR3 in amino acids: CASYLRGGITYEQYF. The CDR3 DNA is TGTGCCAGCTACCTCCGGGGCGGGATCACCTACGAGCAGTACTTC.

On this clonotype itself: A clone one base away is much larger, so this may be a read error. The gene calls are TRBV6-4 and TRBJ2-7, with D tentatively TRBD1 (5 bases). The germline V gene encodes CDR1 MRHNA and CDR2 SNTAGT. The CDR3 sequence is 13 residues long. CDR3 sequence (DNA): TGTGCCAGCAGTGACAGGGGCTCCGACGAGCAGTACTTC. Translation: CASSDRGSDEQYF.

The chain links TRBV19 to TRBJ2-2; D unclear. The CDR3 totals 15 residues. CDR1 is LNHDA, CDR2 SQIVND, per germline (reference sequence). Trimming left V 3 bases short and J 6 bases short, with 14 bases between. The CDR3, as DNA: TGTGCCAGTAGTATCCTTAGCCTCAGCCCCGGGGAGCTGTTTTTT. It yields the protein CASSILSLSPGELFF.

The V call is TRBV10-2, the J call TRBJ1-2; possibly TRBD1 for D (5 bases). Trimming took 6 bases from V and 6 from J, leaving 11 bases between them. CDR3 length: 12 amino acids. CDR1 is WSHSY, CDR2 SAAADI, per germline. As DNA, the CDR3 is TGCGCCAGCAGGGCCAGGGCCAATGGCTACACCTTC. Its protein product is CASRARANGYTF.

With regard to this clonotype: The junction and the germline gene differ at one end; a read error may be behind it. The chain combines TRBV7-2 with TRBJ2-5; a weak D match, TRBD1 (5 bases). Germline V gene data show CDR1 as SGHTA and CDR2 as FQGNSA. The CDR3 is made up of 15 amino acids. CDR3 bases: TGTGCCAGCAGTCCCCAAACAGGACACCAAGAGACCCCGTACTTC. It yields the protein CASSPQTGHQETPYF. Full variable domain (missing parts from reference TRBV7-2 and TRBJ2-5): GAGVSQSPSNKVTEKGKDVELRCDPISGHTALYWYRQSLGQGLEFLIYFQGNSAPDKSGLPSDRFSAERTGGSVSTLTIQRTQQEDSAVYLCASSPQTGHQETPYFGPGTRLLVL.

This clonotype showed up just a few times. The chain couples TRBV20-1 to TRBJ1-1; a weak D match, TRBD1 (5 bases). Trimming took 4 bases from V and 8 from J, leaving 23 bases between them. Per the germline V gene, CDR1 is DFQATT and CDR2 is SNEGSKA (reference sequence). There are 15 residues in the CDR3. CDR3 loop: CSATSRRDGGREAFF. In nucleotides, the CDR3 is TGCAGTGCTACGAGTAGACGGGACGGCGGACGGGAAGCTTTCTTT.

The chain combines TRBV7-9 with TRBJ1-1; weak D call: TRBD1 (5 bases). From germline, CDR1 is SEHNR and CDR2 FQNEAQ (reference sequence). The CDR3 has 13 amino acids. The V end lost 5 bases, the J end lost 11 bases, and 18 bases lay between the germline ends. The CDR3 nucleotides are TGTGCCAGCAGCACCTGGGACCGGACATGGGCTTTCTTT. Its protein is CASSTWDRTWAFF.